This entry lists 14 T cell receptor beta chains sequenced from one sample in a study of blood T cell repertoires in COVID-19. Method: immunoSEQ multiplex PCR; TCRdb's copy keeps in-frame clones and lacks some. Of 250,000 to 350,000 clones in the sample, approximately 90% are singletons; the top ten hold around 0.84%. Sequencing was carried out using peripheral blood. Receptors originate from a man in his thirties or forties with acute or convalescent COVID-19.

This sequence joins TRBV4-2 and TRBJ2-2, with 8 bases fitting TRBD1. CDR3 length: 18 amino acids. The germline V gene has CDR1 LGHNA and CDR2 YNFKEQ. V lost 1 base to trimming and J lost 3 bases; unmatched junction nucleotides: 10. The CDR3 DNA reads TGTGCCAGCAGCCAAGGATCCCCCAGGGGGCGCGACACCGGGGAGCTGTTTTTT. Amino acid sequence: CASSQGSPRGRDTGELFF.

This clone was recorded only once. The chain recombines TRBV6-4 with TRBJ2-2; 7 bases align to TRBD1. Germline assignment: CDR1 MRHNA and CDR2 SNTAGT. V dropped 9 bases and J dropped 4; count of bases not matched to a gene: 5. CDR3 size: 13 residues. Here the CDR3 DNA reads TGTGCCAGTTCACAGGGGTCCACCGGGGAGCTGTTTTTT. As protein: CASSQGSTGELFF.

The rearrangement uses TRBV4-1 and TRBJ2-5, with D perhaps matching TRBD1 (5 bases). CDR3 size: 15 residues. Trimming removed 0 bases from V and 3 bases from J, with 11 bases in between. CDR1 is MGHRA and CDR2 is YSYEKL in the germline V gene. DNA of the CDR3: TGCGCCAGCAGCCAAGATCCTAGGGGCGAAGAGACCCAGTACTTC. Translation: CASSQDPRGEETQYF.

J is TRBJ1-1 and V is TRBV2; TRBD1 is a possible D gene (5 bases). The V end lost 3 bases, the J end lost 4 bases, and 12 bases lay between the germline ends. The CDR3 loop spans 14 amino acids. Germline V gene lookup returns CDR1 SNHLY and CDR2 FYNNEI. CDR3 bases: TGTGCCAGCAGTGAGGGACTACGGGGCACTGAAGCTTTCTTT. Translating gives CASSEGLRGTEAFF.

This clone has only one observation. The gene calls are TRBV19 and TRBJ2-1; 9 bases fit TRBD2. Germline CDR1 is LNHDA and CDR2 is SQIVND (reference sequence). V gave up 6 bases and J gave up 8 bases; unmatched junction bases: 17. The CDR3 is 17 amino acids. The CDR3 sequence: CASRKLLLAGGTDEQFF. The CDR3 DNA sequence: TGTGCCAGTAGGAAGCTTTTACTAGCGGGCGGGACGGATGAGCAGTTCTTC.

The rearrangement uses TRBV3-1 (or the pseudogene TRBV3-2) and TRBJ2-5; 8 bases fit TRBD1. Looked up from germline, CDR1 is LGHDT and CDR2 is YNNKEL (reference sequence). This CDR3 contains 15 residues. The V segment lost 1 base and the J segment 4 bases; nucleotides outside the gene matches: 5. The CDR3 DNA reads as TGTGCCAGCAGCCAAGGGCGGCAGGGGGCAGAGACCCAGTACTTC. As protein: CASSQGRQGAETQYF.

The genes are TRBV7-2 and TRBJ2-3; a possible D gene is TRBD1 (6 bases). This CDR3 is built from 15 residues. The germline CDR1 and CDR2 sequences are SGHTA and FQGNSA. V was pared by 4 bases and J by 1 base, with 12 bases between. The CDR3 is CASSSRWTGTDTQYF. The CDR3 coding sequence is TGTGCCAGCAGCTCGCGATGGACAGGCACAGATACGCAGTATTTT.

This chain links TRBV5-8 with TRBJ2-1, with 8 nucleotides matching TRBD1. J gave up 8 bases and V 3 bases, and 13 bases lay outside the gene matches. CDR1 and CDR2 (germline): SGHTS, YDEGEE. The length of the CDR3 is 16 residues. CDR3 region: CASSSIIGQGAYEQFF. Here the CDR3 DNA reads TGTGCCAGCAGCTCCATTATAGGGCAGGGGGCCTATGAGCAGTTCTTC.

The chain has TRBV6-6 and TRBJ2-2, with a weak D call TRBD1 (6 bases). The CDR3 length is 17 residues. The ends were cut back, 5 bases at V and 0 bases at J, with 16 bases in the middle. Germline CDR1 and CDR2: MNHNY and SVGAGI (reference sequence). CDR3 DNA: TGTGCCAGCAGTCCACGAAGGACAGCAACGAACACCGGGGAGCTGTTTTTT. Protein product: CASSPRRTATNTGELFF.

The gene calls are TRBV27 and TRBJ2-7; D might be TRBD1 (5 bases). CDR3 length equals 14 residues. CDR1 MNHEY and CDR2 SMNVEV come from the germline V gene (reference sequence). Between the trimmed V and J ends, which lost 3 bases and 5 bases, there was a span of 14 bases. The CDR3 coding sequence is TGTGCCAGCAGTTTGGGGTGGGGCGGCGACGAGCAGTACTTC. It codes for CASSLGWGGDEQYF.

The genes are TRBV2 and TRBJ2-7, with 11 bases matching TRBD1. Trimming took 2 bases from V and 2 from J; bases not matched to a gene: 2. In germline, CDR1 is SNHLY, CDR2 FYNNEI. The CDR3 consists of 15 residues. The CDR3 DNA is TGTGCCAGCAGTGAACCGGGACAGGGGGCCTACGAGCAGTACTTC. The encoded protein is CASSEPGQGAYEQYF.

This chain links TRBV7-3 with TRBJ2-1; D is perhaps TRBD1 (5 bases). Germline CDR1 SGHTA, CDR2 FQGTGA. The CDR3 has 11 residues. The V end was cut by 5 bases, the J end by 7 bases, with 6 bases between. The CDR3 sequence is CASSPGNEQFF. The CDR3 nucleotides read TGTGCCAGCAGCCCAGGGAATGAGCAGTTCTTC.

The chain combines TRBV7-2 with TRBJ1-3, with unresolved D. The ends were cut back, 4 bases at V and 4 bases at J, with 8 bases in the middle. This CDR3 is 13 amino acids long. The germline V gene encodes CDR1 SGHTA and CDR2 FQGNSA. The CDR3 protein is CASSSVSGNTIYF. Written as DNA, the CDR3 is TGTGCCAGCAGCTCGGTTTCAGGAAACACCATATATTTT.

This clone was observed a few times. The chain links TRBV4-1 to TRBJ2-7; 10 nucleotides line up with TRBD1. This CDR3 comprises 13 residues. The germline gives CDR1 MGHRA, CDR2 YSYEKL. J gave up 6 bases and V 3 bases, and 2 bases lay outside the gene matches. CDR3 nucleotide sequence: TGCGCCAGCAGCCACGGGACAGGGGTCGAGCAGTACTTC. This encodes CASSHGTGVEQYF.